This TCR beta chain was observed in a study of blood T cell repertoires in COVID-19. Sequencing was performed with immunoSEQ multiplex PCR; in TCRdb, only in-frame clones are kept and a portion is missing. The sample carries approximately 200,000 clones, about 95% recorded once. This receptor was identified in a young man with COVID-19, enrolled during active disease. Sequences were obtained from peripheral blood.

The CDR3 DNA is TGTGCCAGTTATCTACCAGGGACAGGGGGGTATGGCTACACCTTC. Its protein is CASYLPGTGGYGYTF. The chain carries TRBV6-5 and TRBJ1-2, with 11 bases fitting TRBD1. With V trimmed by 9 bases and J by 5 bases, 11 bases remained unmatched. The germline CDR1 and CDR2 sequences are MNHEY and SVGAGI. The CDR3 totals 15 residues.